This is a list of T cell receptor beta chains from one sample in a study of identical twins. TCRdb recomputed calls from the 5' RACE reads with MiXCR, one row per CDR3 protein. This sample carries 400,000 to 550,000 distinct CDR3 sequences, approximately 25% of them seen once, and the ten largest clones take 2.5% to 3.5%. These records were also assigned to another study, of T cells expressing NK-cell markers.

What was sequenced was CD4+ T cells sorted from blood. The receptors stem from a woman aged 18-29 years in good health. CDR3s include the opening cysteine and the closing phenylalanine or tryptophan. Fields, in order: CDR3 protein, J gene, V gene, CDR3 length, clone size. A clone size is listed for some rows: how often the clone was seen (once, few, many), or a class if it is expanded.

CDR3: CASSLDHNGGYKEKLFF
J: TRBJ1-4
V: TRBV12-3/TRBV12-4
length: 17
size: NA

CDR3: CSARPGFTEAFF
J: TRBJ1-1
V: TRBV20-1
length: 12
size: few

CDR3: CASTTFPSSYEQYF
J: TRBJ2-7
V: TRBV12-3/TRBV12-4
length: 14
size: NA

CDR3: CSARFTTTNTEAFF
J: TRBJ1-1
V: TRBV20-1
length: 14
size: NA

CDR3: CSAQRTSGGTGELFF
J: TRBJ2-2
V: TRBV20-1
length: 15
size: NA

CDR3: CASSPGLAGANVLTF
J: TRBJ2-6
V: TRBV5-6
length: 15
size: NA

CDR3: CASTQGGQTRTDTQYF
J: TRBJ2-3
V: TRBV4-1
length: 16
size: NA

CDR3: CARSTSGMYEQYF
J: TRBJ2-7
V: TRBV2
length: 13
size: NA

CDR3: CASSEPPGGAWTQYF
J: TRBJ2-3
V: TRBV6-1
length: 15
size: NA

CDR3: CASKASLNNEQFF
J: TRBJ2-1
V: TRBV2
length: 13
size: few

CDR3: CAISEGQGGTEAFF
J: TRBJ1-1
V: TRBV10-3
length: 14
size: NA

CDR3: CASSYSSGRSNSPLHF
J: TRBJ1-6
V: TRBV6-5
length: 16
size: NA

CDR3: CASSVDTENQPQHF
J: TRBJ1-5
V: TRBV9
length: 14
size: few

CDR3: CSVPGGFGGADTQYF
J: TRBJ2-3
V: TRBV29-1
length: 15
size: NA

CDR3: CSAIPLGVSMKTQYF
J: TRBJ2-5
V: TRBV20-1
length: 15
size: NA

CDR3: CASITAAGVSNEQFF
J: TRBJ2-1
V: TRBV10-2
length: 15
size: few

CDR3: CASTPVRTGLLAQYF
J: TRBJ2-5
V: TRBV28
length: 15
size: few

CDR3: CASSQALAGVREQYF
J: TRBJ2-7
V: TRBV3-1
length: 15
size: NA

CDR3: CAIRGAGELFF
J: TRBJ2-2
V: TRBV10-3
length: 11
size: many

CDR3: CSGWGQIGAEAFF
J: TRBJ1-1
V: TRBV29-1
length: 13
size: few

CDR3: CASTREETNEKLFF
J: TRBJ1-4
V: TRBV2
length: 14
size: NA

CDR3: CASTYNNEQFF
J: TRBJ2-1
V: TRBV12-3/TRBV12-4
length: 11
size: few

CDR3: CASSPALGGEQFF
J: TRBJ2-1
V: TRBV12-3/TRBV12-4
length: 13
size: few

CDR3: CASSYSQGFGGYTF
J: TRBJ1-2
V: TRBV7-9
length: 14
size: few

CDR3: CSAPWVAGGNEQFF
J: TRBJ2-1
V: TRBV20-1
length: 14
size: few

CDR3: CSVAENTEAFF
J: TRBJ1-1
V: TRBV29-1
length: 11
size: many

CDR3: CASSYTRGGNEQFF
J: TRBJ2-1
V: TRBV6-2/TRBV6-3
length: 14
size: NA

CDR3: CASSPDGTQQFF
J: TRBJ2-1
V: TRBV27
length: 12
size: NA

CDR3: CASSFQDSRGWLF
J: TRBJ2-1
V: TRBV5-8
length: 13
size: many

CDR3: CASSLDSEGSYEQYF
J: TRBJ2-7
V: TRBV11-3
length: 15
size: NA

CDR3: CSARRVTGDQPQHF
J: TRBJ1-5
V: TRBV20-1
length: 14
size: few

CDR3: CAIRTGANTEAFF
J: TRBJ1-1
V: TRBV10-3
length: 13
size: few

CDR3: CSARGTGRGTQHF
J: TRBJ1-5
V: TRBV20-1
length: 13
size: once

CDR3: CASSPGGSFTGELFF
J: TRBJ2-2
V: TRBV28
length: 15
size: NA

CDR3: CASSQYQSSYEQYF
J: TRBJ2-7
V: TRBV4-3
length: 14
size: once

CDR3: CSATALRDQETQYF
J: TRBJ2-5
V: TRBV20-1
length: 14
size: few

CDR3: CASSYHRGGNTEAFF
J: TRBJ1-1
V: TRBV7-8
length: 15
size: few

CDR3: CASSFRQGLNEQFF
J: TRBJ2-1
V: TRBV7-2
length: 14
size: NA

CDR3: CASSTGLREQFF
J: TRBJ2-1
V: TRBV12-3/TRBV12-4
length: 12
size: few

CDR3: CAIKGQGDNEQFF
J: TRBJ2-1
V: TRBV10-3
length: 13
size: few

CDR3: CASSSGPYGYTF
J: TRBJ1-2
V: TRBV5-1
length: 12
size: many

CDR3: CASSLTPQGIGNQPQHF
J: TRBJ1-5
V: TRBV7-2
length: 17
size: NA

CDR3: CASSRSGQGYIQYF
J: TRBJ2-4
V: TRBV2
length: 14
size: NA

CDR3: CASSYSIGVAGEAFF
J: TRBJ1-1
V: TRBV6-5
length: 15
size: NA

CDR3: CASSAHRTGLTDTQYF
J: TRBJ2-3
V: TRBV9
length: 16
size: NA

CDR3: CASSGGPGPRSYEQYF
J: TRBJ2-7
V: TRBV5-4
length: 16
size: NA

CDR3: CASRRTSMDTQYF
J: TRBJ2-3
V: TRBV12-3/TRBV12-4
length: 13
size: many

CDR3: CASSEGVTEAFF
J: TRBJ1-1
V: TRBV28
length: 12
size: NA